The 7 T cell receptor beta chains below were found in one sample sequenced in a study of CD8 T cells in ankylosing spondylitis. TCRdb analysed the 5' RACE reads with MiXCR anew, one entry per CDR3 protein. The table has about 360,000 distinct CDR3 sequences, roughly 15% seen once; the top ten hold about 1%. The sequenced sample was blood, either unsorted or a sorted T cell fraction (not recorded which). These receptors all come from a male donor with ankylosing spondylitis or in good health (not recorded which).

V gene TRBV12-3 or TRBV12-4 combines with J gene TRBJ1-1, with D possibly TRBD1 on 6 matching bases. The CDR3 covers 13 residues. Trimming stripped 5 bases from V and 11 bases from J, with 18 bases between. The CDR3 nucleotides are TGTGCCAGCAGTCTCACAGGGCCGATCGGGGCTTTCTTT. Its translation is CASSLTGPIGAFF.

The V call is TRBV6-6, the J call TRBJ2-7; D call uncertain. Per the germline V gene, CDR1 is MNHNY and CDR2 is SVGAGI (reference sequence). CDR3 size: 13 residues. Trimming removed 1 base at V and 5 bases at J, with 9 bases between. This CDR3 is CASSYYIPNEQYF. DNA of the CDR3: TGTGCCAGCAGTTACTATATACCGAACGAGCAGTACTTC.

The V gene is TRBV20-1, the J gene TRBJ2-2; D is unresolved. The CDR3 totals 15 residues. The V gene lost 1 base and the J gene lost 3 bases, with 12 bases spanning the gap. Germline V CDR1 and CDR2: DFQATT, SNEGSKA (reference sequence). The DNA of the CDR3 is TGCAGTGCTAGAGTTGTTGGAGTCGACACCGGGGAGCTGTTTTTT. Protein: CSARVVGVDTGELFF.

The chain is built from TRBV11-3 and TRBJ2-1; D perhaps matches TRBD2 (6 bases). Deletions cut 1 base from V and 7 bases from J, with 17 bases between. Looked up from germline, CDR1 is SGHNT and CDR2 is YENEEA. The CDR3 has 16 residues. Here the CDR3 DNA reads TGTGCCAGCAGCTTAGGGTGGGGGGAAGTGAAAAATGAGCAGTTCTTC. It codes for CASSLGWGEVKNEQFF.

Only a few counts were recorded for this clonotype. This CDR3 reads CSARTGVGDTEAFF. In nucleotides, the CDR3 is TGCAGTGCTCGTACAGGGGTCGGAGACACTGAAGCTTTCTTT. V and J are TRBV20-1 and TRBJ1-1; TRBD1 aligns across 7 bases. Germline V gene lookup returns CDR1 DFQATT and CDR2 SNEGSKA (reference sequence). CDR3 length equals 14 residues. J gave up 3 bases and V 5 bases, and 9 bases lay outside the gene matches.

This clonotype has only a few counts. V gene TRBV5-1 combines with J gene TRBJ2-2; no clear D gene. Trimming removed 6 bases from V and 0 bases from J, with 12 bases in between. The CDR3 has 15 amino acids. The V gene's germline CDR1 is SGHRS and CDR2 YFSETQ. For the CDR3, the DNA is TGCGCCAGCACCCCCGAGACAACGAACACCGGGGAGCTGTTTTTT. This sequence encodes CASTPETTNTGELFF.

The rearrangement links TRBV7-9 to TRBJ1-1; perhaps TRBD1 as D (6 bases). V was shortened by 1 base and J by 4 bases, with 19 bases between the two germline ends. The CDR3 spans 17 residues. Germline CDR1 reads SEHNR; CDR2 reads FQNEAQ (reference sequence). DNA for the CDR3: TGTGCCAGCAGCTTAGGTCGTCTGGGGGCGTGGGGCACTGAAGCTTTCTTT. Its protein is CASSLGRLGAWGTEAFF. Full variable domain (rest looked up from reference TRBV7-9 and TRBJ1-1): DTGVSQNPRHKITKRGQNVTFRCDPISEHNRLYWYRQTLGQGPEFLTYFQNEAQLEKSRLLSDRFSAERPKGSFSTLEIQRTEQGDSAMYLCASSLGRLGAWGTEAFFGQGTRLTVV.